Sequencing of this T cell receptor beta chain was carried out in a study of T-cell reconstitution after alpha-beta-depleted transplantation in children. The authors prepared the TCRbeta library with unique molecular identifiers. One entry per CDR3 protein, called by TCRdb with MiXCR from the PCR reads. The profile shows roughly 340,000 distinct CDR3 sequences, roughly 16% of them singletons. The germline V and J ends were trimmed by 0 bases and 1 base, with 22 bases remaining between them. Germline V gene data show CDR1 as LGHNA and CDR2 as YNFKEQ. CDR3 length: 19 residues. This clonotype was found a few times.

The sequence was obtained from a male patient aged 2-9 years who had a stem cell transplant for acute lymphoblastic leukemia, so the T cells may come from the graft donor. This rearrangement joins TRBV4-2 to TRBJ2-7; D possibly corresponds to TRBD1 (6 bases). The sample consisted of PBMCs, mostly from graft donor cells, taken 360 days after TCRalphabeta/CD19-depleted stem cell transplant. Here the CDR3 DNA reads TGTGCCAGCAGCCAAGAAAAGTGGGTTACGTGGGACACTTCCTACGAGCAGTACTTC. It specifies CASSQEKWVTWDTSYEQYF.